This T cell receptor beta chain originates from a study of early stage breast cancer tumors. Using immunoSEQ multiplex PCR, the repertoire was profiled, and TCRdb retains in-frame clones only, with some absent. The sample has tens of thousands of clones, roughly 69% seen once. This CDR3 region has 14 residues. Germline-derived CDR1 and CDR2 are SGDLS and YYNGEE. V gave up 3 bases and J gave up 6 bases; unmatched junction bases: 8. The chain recombines TRBV9 with TRBJ2-7; 8 bases are shared with TRBD2. Material: blood. The TCR was taken from a person aged 45 to 60 with breast cancer. CDR3 residues: CASSEAGEGSEQYF. The CDR3 DNA is TGTGCCAGCAGCGAAGCGGGAGAGGGGAGCGAGCAGTACTTC.